The source of this TCR beta chain is a study of cytomegalovirus exposure and HLA in healthy donors. In the case of this clone: Its specificity is not known. The same CDR3 can be traced to other DNA sequences in this sample.

The CDR3 has 14 amino acids. V shed 5 bases, J shed 8 bases, and the junction held 11 bases outside the gene matches. The germline V gene encodes CDR1 SGHVS and CDR2 FNYEAQ. Findings and limits, study-wide: Cytomegalovirus status was reportedly diagnosed by the classifier with high specificity and sensitivity. Researchers counted 164 TCR beta chains as cytomegalovirus-associated. Among immune exposure information, only CMV serostatus was available.

The primer mix had 60 Vbeta and 13 Jbeta primers. Some clones are missing from TCRdb's copy, which holds only in-frame ones; the method was immunoSEQ multiplex PCR. The sample's table shows fewer than 150,000 clones. This sequence was found in a woman aged 55-70 years in good health and CMV-seronegative. Sequencing was carried out using PBMCs. The gene calls are TRBV7-6 and TRBJ1-2, with 7 bases identical to TRBD1. CDR3 loop: CASSLMGQPEGYTF. The CDR3 nucleotides are TGTGCCAGCAGCCTAATGGGACAGCCGGAAGGCTACACCTTC.